The present T cell receptor (beta chain) was sequenced within a study of beta chain features in type 1 diabetes. The CDR3 is 16 residues long. V was shortened by 2 bases and J by 2 bases, with 14 bases between the two germline ends. Germline CDR1 reads ENHRY; CDR2 reads SYGVKD. On this clone: Its target is unknown.

The isolated RNA, all of it, was reverse transcribed, so expressed TCRB transcripts were what got sequenced. Profiling relied on immunoSEQ multiplex PCR, and the TCRdb table lists in-frame clones only, not all of them. The repertoire consists of about 660,000 clones, with around 15% occurring once and the leading ten covering 0.03% to 0.04%. Whole-study results and caveats: Across all four CD4+ subsets, people with type 1 diabetes showed modestly shorter TCRB CDR3s.

This TCR came from a man aged 18 to 35 with type 1 diabetes. The sample was naive CD4+ T cells from blood. The gene calls are TRBV10-3 and TRBJ2-3; D might be TRBD2 (5 bases). As DNA, the CDR3 is TGTGCCATCAGTGAGCCTAAATGGAGGAACACAGATACGCAGTATTTT. Amino acid sequence: CAISEPKWRNTDTQYF.